This TCR beta chain was recorded in a study of blood T cell repertoires in COVID-19. Study-level information: Acute and convalescent COVID-19 specimens originated in the United States, Italy and Spain. Sources were T cells, B-cell-depleted T cells, or PBMCs; the material itself was cDNA or gDNA.

Germline V gives CDR1 MGHDK, CDR2 SYGVNS. Trimming removed 8 bases from V and 4 bases from J, with 12 bases in between. The CDR3 extends over 14 amino acids. Source study methods: It was from reference gene primer amplification that nucleated cell counts were estimated. Profiled with immunoSEQ multiplex PCR; TCRdb holds only in-frame clones, not every one. The V and J calls and clone size come from that table; D and trimming were worked out from the DNA. Of 200,000 to 250,000 clones listed, around nine tenths are singletons. The sample comprised peripheral blood. The chain employs TRBV25-1 and TRBJ1-6, with a weak D call TRBD1 (6 bases). The source of this sequence is a woman aged 60-75 years with acute or convalescent COVID-19. CDR3 bases: TGTGCCAGCGCCCGGGACACTTATAATTCACCCCTCCACTTT. Encoded protein: CASARDTYNSPLHF.